This T cell receptor beta chain was sequenced during a study of graft-versus-host responses after intestinal transplantation. For the study at large: All recipients were transplanted with multivisceral, liver-intestinal, or isolated intestinal grafts. Anti-thymocyte globulin was used for induction in all recipients, who then took tacrolimus and steroids for two to four years. The study, taken as a whole, reports: In recipient marrow, GvH clones were found, and some appeared first in ileum or blood.

A remark on this clone: Its matching antigen is unknown.

The protocol was immunoSEQ multiplex PCR, while the TCRdb copy is restricted to in-frame clones and leaves out a portion. This repertoire shows about 36,000 clones, approximately 95% found once; its top ten account for about 0.2%. Trimming removed 10 bases from V and 4 bases from J; junction bases left unmatched: 10. The CDR3 loop spans 14 amino acids. Looked up from germline, CDR1 is LNHDA and CDR2 is SQIVND (reference sequence). This chain links TRBV19 with TRBJ1-3; 7 bases fit TRBD1. The source of this sequence is a human donor who was the organ donor for an intestinal transplant. This specimen consisted of unstimulated CD4+ T cells sorted from spleen or lymph node cells, obtained before transplant. CDR3 coding DNA: TGTGCCACCAAGGAGGGGACAGAGGGAAACACCATATATTTT. Protein sequence: CATKEGTEGNTIYF.